This entry lists 29 T cell receptor beta chains sequenced from one sample in a study of blood T cell repertoires in COVID-19. The assay was immunoSEQ multiplex PCR, and TCRdb's table has in-frame clones only and misses some. Of 200,000 to 250,000 clones in the sample, around four fifths are singletons; the top ten hold 5.5% to 7.5%. The sample was peripheral blood. The receptors here all came from a woman aged 55-75 years with active or convalescent COVID-19.

The gene calls are TRBV5-8 and TRBJ2-3; TRBD2 aligns across 8 bases. With 3 bases clipped from V and 6 bases from J, the junction kept 6 bases outside the gene matches. CDR1 and CDR2 (germline): SGHTS, YDEGEE. The CDR3 has 14 amino acids. The CDR3 loop reads CASSSGIAGDTQYF. The CDR3 nucleotides are TGTGCCAGCAGCTCCGGGATAGCGGGGGATACGCAGTATTTT.

This clone was observed a handful of times. This chain joins TRBV12-3 or TRBV12-4 and TRBJ1-3; D unresolved. This CDR3 has 13 amino acids. V was pared by 2 bases and J by 1 base, with 3 bases between. CDR3 region: CASSLTSGNTIYF. CDR3 nucleotides: TGTGCCAGCAGTTTAACTTCTGGAAACACCATATATTTT.

The genes are TRBV15 and TRBJ2-2; D is unclear. This CDR3 is built from 15 residues. Trimming removed 0 bases at V and 1 base at J, with 6 bases between. In germline, CDR1 is LNHNV, CDR2 YYDKDF (reference sequence). The CDR3 region is CATSRDRLNTGELFF. CDR3 DNA: TGTGCCACCAGCAGAGACAGACTGAACACCGGGGAGCTGTTTTTT.

The rearrangement joins TRBV6-5 to TRBJ2-2; 10 bases are a match to TRBD1. The CDR3 consists of 13 residues. The germline CDR1 and CDR2 sequences are MNHEY and SVGAGI. Germline trimming cut 10 bases from V and 3 bases from J; bases unmatched to any gene: 2. The chain's CDR3 is CATGTGDTGELFF. In DNA form, the CDR3 reads TGTGCCACCGGGACAGGGGACACCGGGGAGCTGTTTTTT.

This rearrangement joins TRBV30 to TRBJ2-3, with D maybe TRBD1 (5 bases). This CDR3 comprises 16 residues. Trimming shortened V by 1 base and J by 0 bases, and 14 bases separated the two germline ends. Germline CDR1 GTSNPN, CDR2 SVGIG (reference sequence). The CDR3 DNA sequence: TGTGCCTGGAGTGCAGGGAACAGCGCTAGCACAGATACGCAGTATTTT. Protein sequence: CAWSAGNSASTDTQYF.

This clone was seen only once. The genes are TRBV6-6 and TRBJ1-4, with D hard to call. V lost 2 bases, J lost 3 bases, and 10 bases lay in between. Germline V CDR1 and CDR2: MNHNY, SVGAGI (reference sequence). The CDR3 consists of 15 residues. The CDR3 nucleotides read TGTGCCAGCAGTTACACGGGTATGGCTAATGAAAAACTGTTTTTT. Translating it yields CASSYTGMANEKLFF.

The V and J genes are TRBV7-8 and TRBJ2-7, with 9 bases fitting TRBD2. The trim removed 6 bases at V and 2 bases at J, leaving 5 bases unmatched. The germline V gene has CDR1 SGHVS and CDR2 FQNEAQ. The CDR3 length is 14 residues. As DNA, the CDR3 is TGTGCCAGCAGTTCGGCGGGGGGGACCTACGAGCAGTACGTC. Protein sequence: CASSSAGGTYEQYV.

The chain couples TRBV19 to TRBJ2-7; no firm D call. Trimming pared 1 base from V and 0 bases from J, leaving 7 bases between. The CDR3 is made up of 14 amino acids. Germline assignment: CDR1 LNHDA and CDR2 SQIVND (reference sequence). The DNA for the CDR3 is TGTGCCAGTAGTATAGTACAGAACTCCTACGAGCAGTACTTC. Amino acids: CASSIVQNSYEQYF.

The sample holds one count of this clone. This chain connects TRBV19 to TRBJ2-1, with D possibly TRBD2 on 5 matching bases. Trimming cost V 3 bases and J 5 bases, with 17 bases left between them. The germline V gene has CDR1 LNHDA and CDR2 SQIVND (reference sequence). The CDR3 totals 16 residues. The CDR3 nucleotides are TGTGCCAGTAGTATCGCCTCGTGGGAGCCCCACAATGAGCAGTTCTTC. Its protein is CASSIASWEPHNEQFF.

The genes are TRBV6-2 or TRBV6-3 and TRBJ2-6, with 11 nucleotides matching TRBD2. The CDR3 sequence is 19 residues long. V was clipped by 5 bases and J by 2 bases; unmatched bases: 11. Germline CDR1 MNHEY, CDR2 SVGEGT. CDR3 DNA: TGTGCCAGCAGTCCGCCCTCTCTAGCGGGAGGAGCTGGGGCCAACGTCCTGACTTTC. Encoded protein: CASSPPSLAGGAGANVLTF.

This clone was seen more than once but under ten times. This chain connects TRBV15 to TRBJ1-5, with D perhaps TRBD1 (6 bases). V lost 2 bases, J lost 5 bases, and 16 bases lay in between. The CDR3 is 16 amino acids. The germline CDR1 and CDR2 sequences are LNHNV and YYDKDF (reference sequence). The DNA for the CDR3 is TGTGCCACCAGCAGAATAACAGGGTTATCGCATCAGCCCCAGCATTTT. This encodes CATSRITGLSHQPQHF.

The chain joins TRBV11-1 to TRBJ1-2, with D possibly matching TRBD1 (5 bases). The length of the CDR3 is 16 residues. Trimming left V 1 base short and J 4 bases short, with 16 bases between. Germline lookup yields CDR1 SGHAT and CDR2 FQDESV (reference sequence). The CDR3 DNA is TGTGCCAGCAGCTTAGAAGGGGCCTCAGCCCCCTATGGCTACACCTTC. It specifies CASSLEGASAPYGYTF. The variable domain in full, completed from reference TRBV11-1 and TRBJ1-2, reads EAEVAQSPRYKITEKSQAVAFWCDPISGHATLYWYRQILGQGPELLVQFQDESVVDDSQLPKDRFSAERLKGVDSTLKIQPAELGDSAMYLCASSLEGASAPYGYTFGSGTRLTVV.

This clone was picked up many times. This chain uses TRBV9 with TRBJ2-3; 10 bases agree with TRBD2. V lost 3 bases to trimming and J lost 4 bases; unmatched junction nucleotides: 2. The CDR3 has 14 amino acids. CDR1 and CDR2 from the germline V gene are SGDLS and YYNGEE. The CDR3 here is CASSASGSADTQYF. CDR3 DNA: TGTGCCAGCAGCGCTAGCGGGAGTGCAGATACGCAGTATTTT.

This clone was picked up one time. The chain couples TRBV9 to TRBJ2-1; 11 bases align to TRBD2. The CDR3 loop spans 14 amino acids. Germline CDR1 SGDLS, CDR2 YYNGEE. The V segment lost 5 bases and the J segment 5 bases; nucleotides outside the gene matches: 3. The CDR3 loop is CASSPGLADNEQFF. As DNA, the CDR3 is TGTGCCAGCAGTCCGGGACTAGCGGACAATGAGCAGTTCTTC.

The V and J genes are TRBV7-2 and TRBJ2-1, with 9 bases matching TRBD2. J lost 1 base, V lost 3 bases, and 1 base had no gene match. The CDR3 loop spans 15 amino acids. Germline assignment: CDR1 SGHTA and CDR2 FQGNSA. The DNA for the CDR3 is TGTGCCAGCAGCTTTACTAGCGGGTCCTACAATGAGCAGTTCTTC. As protein: CASSFTSGSYNEQFF.

As to this clone: At one end, the junction sequence differs from germline, possibly due to a read error. Written as DNA, the CDR3 is TGTGCTAGCAGCTTAGTCTTGCAGACTAGCGGGTCGAGTAGTCTTAATGAGCAGTTCTTC. Translation gives CASSLVLQTSGSSSLNEQFF. This chain joins TRBV7-7 and TRBJ2-1; the match to TRBD2 covers 10 bases. The CDR3 extends over 20 amino acids. Per germline, CDR1 SSHAT and CDR2 FNYEAQ (reference sequence).

The rearrangement links TRBV28 to TRBJ1-5, with 7 bases fitting TRBD1. The CDR3 contains 14 residues. With V trimmed by 2 bases and J by 7 bases, 5 bases remained unmatched. Germline CDR1 MDHEN, CDR2 SYDVKM. The CDR3 spells CASSLKGGRQPQHF. The CDR3 nucleotides are TGTGCCAGCAGTTTAAAAGGGGGCCGGCAGCCCCAGCATTTT.

Comment on this clone: This same CDR3 is encoded by further DNA sequences in the sample. This chain connects TRBV18 to TRBJ1-4; D unresolved. Trimming took off 2 bases at V and 0 bases at J, with 4 bases between the two ends. The CDR3 contains 14 residues. The germline CDR1 and CDR2 sequences are KGHSH and LQKENI. CDR3 amino acids: CASSPTATNEKLFF. For the CDR3, the DNA is TGTGCCAGCTCACCAACAGCAACTAATGAAAAACTGTTTTTT.

The V and J genes are TRBV19 and TRBJ1-1; 7 bases agree with TRBD1. Germline loops: CDR1 LNHDA, CDR2 SQIVND (reference sequence). The CDR3 runs to 15 residues. Losses at the gene ends were 9 bases for V and 0 bases for J; bases not matched to a gene: 10. The CDR3 DNA follows: TGTGCCAGCAAGACCCAGACAGGGATGAACACTGAAGCTTTCTTT. Translating it yields CASKTQTGMNTEAFF.

This clone appeared a single time. The chain recombines TRBV7-9 with TRBJ1-1; D perhaps matches TRBD1 (5 bases). CDR1 and CDR2 (germline): SEHNR, FQNEAQ (reference sequence). The CDR3 spans 14 residues. Trimming removed 1 base from V and 4 bases from J, with 10 bases in between. The CDR3 nucleotides read TGTGCCAGCAGCTTAGGGGGCCTGAGCACTGAAGCTTTCTTT. Translation: CASSLGGLSTEAFF.

This chain joins TRBV7-9 and TRBJ1-1; D is ambiguous. The V end was cut by 1 base, the J end by 6 bases, with 9 bases between. Germline V gene lookup returns CDR1 SEHNR and CDR2 FQNEAQ (reference sequence). The CDR3 consists of 13 residues. CDR3 coding DNA: TGTGCCAGCAGCTTAGAAGGCAGGCCTGAAGCTTTCTTT. This sequence encodes CASSLEGRPEAFF.

The chain recombines TRBV6-4 with TRBJ1-2; 8 bases are a match to TRBD1. Germline V gene lookup returns CDR1 MRHNA and CDR2 SNTAGT. V shed 6 bases, J shed 8 bases, and the junction held 17 bases outside the gene matches. CDR3 length: 16 amino acids. The CDR3 protein is CASRAQPGQGAGGYTF. In DNA, the CDR3 is TGTGCCAGCAGGGCACAGCCTGGACAGGGCGCGGGAGGCTACACCTTC.

This clone occurred once. The V and J genes are TRBV6-1 and TRBJ1-2; the match to TRBD1 covers 10 bases. There are 16 residues in the CDR3. Germline V lookup: CDR1 MNHNS, CDR2 SASEGT. The ends lost 3 bases at V and 7 bases at J; junction bases unmatched: 11. The CDR3 nucleotides are TGTGCCAGCAGTGAGTTCGTTAGAGGACAGGGGGGTGGCTACACCTTC. Protein: CASSEFVRGQGGGYTF.

V is TRBV19 and J is TRBJ1-4; 9 bases are a match to TRBD1. The junction had 10 bases not matched to a gene; V was cut back by 3 bases and J by 8 bases. This CDR3 comprises 16 residues. The V gene's germline CDR1 is LNHDA and CDR2 SQIVND (reference sequence). This CDR3 reads CASSMVPDRGYEKLFF. The CDR3 region has the DNA TGTGCCAGTAGTATGGTTCCCGACAGGGGGTACGAAAAACTGTTTTTT.

In its sample, this clone was seen once. The chain has TRBV6-5 and TRBJ2-7; D is perhaps TRBD1 (6 bases). This CDR3 is 15 amino acids long. The germline V gene encodes CDR1 MNHEY and CDR2 SVGAGI. V lost 6 bases and J 4 bases, leaving 19 bases between the germline ends. This CDR3 reads CASRFPGDYGYEQYV. CDR3 bases: TGTGCCAGCAGGTTCCCAGGGGATTACGGGTACGAGCAGTACGTC.

The V gene is TRBV7-9, the J gene TRBJ2-5, with a possible D match to TRBD2 (5 bases). In germline, CDR1 is SEHNR, CDR2 FQNEAQ (reference sequence). V was clipped by 3 bases and J by 5 bases, with 10 bases between them. The length of the CDR3 is 13 residues. CDR3 loop: CASSFPSTETQYF. The CDR3 nucleotides are TGTGCCAGCAGCTTCCCTAGCACGGAGACCCAGTACTTC.

V gene TRBV28 combines with J gene TRBJ1-2; tentatively, D is TRBD1 (6 bases). The V gene's germline CDR1 is MDHEN and CDR2 SYDVKM. The V gene lost 8 bases and the J gene lost 3 bases, with 16 bases spanning the gap. The CDR3 covers 14 residues. In DNA form, the CDR3 reads TGTGCCAGCGTCAAGCGGGGGCGTCACTATGGCTACACCTTC. The encoded protein is CASVKRGRHYGYTF.

The chain carries TRBV10-3 and TRBJ1-1, with 12 positions matching TRBD1. Germline V gives CDR1 ENHRY, CDR2 SYGVKD. The CDR3 totals 17 residues. The trim removed 3 bases at V and 4 bases at J, leaving 9 bases unmatched. CDR3 sequence: CAISESGTGGWSTEAFF. The CDR3 region has the DNA TGTGCCATCAGTGAATCGGGGACAGGGGGCTGGAGCACTGAAGCTTTCTTT.

V is TRBV15 and J is TRBJ2-6; unclear D gene. The CDR3 spans 15 residues. Germline lookup yields CDR1 LNHNV and CDR2 YYDKDF (reference sequence). Trimming left V 1 base short and J 4 bases short, with 8 bases between. The CDR3 region is CATSRGQAGANVLTF. In DNA, the CDR3 is TGTGCCACCAGCAGAGGTCAGGCCGGGGCCAACGTCCTGACTTTC.